The rows below give T cell receptor beta chains drawn from one sample of a study of T cell responses to AZD1222 COVID-19 vaccine. Using immunoSEQ multiplex PCR, the repertoire was profiled, and TCRdb retains in-frame clones only, with some absent. In the table there are around 150,000 clones, around 94% of which are singletons. Source: peripheral blood, taken on day 0 of AZD1222 vaccination. These receptors originate from an adult in good health. The CDR3 runs from the conserved cysteine through the conserved F or W. D genes are given only for firm matches. Clone size is not always given. Where it is, it says once, few, many or a class for expanded clones.

V	size	J	D	length	CDR3	DNA
TRBV18	.	TRBJ1-1	.	15	CASSFSPGWGTEAFF	TGTGCCAGCTCCTTCTCACCCGGTTGGGGCACTGAAGCTTTCTTT
TRBV7-2	.	TRBJ1-1	TRBD1	15	CASSLQGIMNTEAFF	TGTGCCAGCAGCCTACAGGGGATCATGAACACTGAAGCTTTCTTT
TRBV6-6	.	TRBJ1-6	TRBD1	15	CASSRIGGENSPLHF	TGTGCCAGCAGCCGAATAGGGGGCGAGAATTCACCCCTCCACTTT
TRBV7-2	.	TRBJ2-3	TRBD1	15	CASSLQVRGPDTQYF	TGTGCCAGCAGCTTACAGGTCAGGGGGCCAGATACGCAGTATTTT
TRBV6-5	.	TRBJ1-2	TRBD1	14	CASSPTGAPYGYTF	TGTGCCAGCAGTCCAACAGGGGCCCCGTATGGCTACACCTTC
TRBV28	.	TRBJ1-1	TRBD1	13	CASSYRGRTEAFF	TGTGCCAGCAGTTACAGGGGGCGCACTGAAGCTTTCTTT
TRBV10-3	.	TRBJ1-2	.	12	CAISEPDYGYTF	TGTGCCATCAGTGAGCCAGATTATGGCTACACCTTC
TRBV11-2	.	TRBJ1-4	.	15	CASSPGGLRGEKLFF	TGTGCCAGCAGTCCCGGGGGCCTCCGCGGAGAAAAACTGTTTTTT
TRBV19	.	TRBJ1-1	.	13	CASSPEMNTEAFF	TGTGCCAGTAGCCCGGAAATGAACACTGAAGCTTTCTTT
TRBV2	few	TRBJ2-2	.	15	CASSLAGGDTGELFF	TGTGCCAGCAGTCTCGCCGGAGGGGACACCGGGGAGCTGTTTTTT
TRBV5-8	.	TRBJ1-5	.	13	CASSYRSNQPQHF	TGTGCCAGCAGCTACAGGAGCAATCAGCCCCAGCATTTT
TRBV16	.	TRBJ1-6	TRBD1	15	CASSQAGQANSPLHF	TGTGCCAGCAGCCAAGCGGGACAGGCGAATTCACCCCTCCACTTT
TRBV28	.	TRBJ1-2	.	11	CASSSIYGYTF	TGTGCCAGCAGTTCCATCTATGGCTACACCTTC
TRBV19	.	TRBJ2-5	.	11	CASAGEETQYF	TGTGCCAGTGCAGGGGAAGAGACCCAGTACTTC
TRBV7-9	.	TRBJ2-2	.	16	CASSLVGPPNTGELFF	TGTGCCAGCAGCTTAGTGGGACCACCCAACACCGGGGAGCTGTTTTTT